The clone carrying this T cell receptor beta chain has just a few counts. This entry is derived from a study of blood T cells in healthy people across ages. PCR was performed a second time for about 7 to 12 cycles using a sample-barcoded 5' primer and a J-beta primer mix. One entry per CDR3 protein, called by TCRdb with MiXCR from the 5' RACE reads. The repertoire holds a few hundred thousand distinct CDR3 sequences, with 45% to 65% as singletons. Per sample, at least 6 micrograms of total RNA were extracted. The J segment lost 5 bases and the V segment lost 2 bases, leaving 6 bases of the junction unmatched. The CDR3 sequence is 15 residues long. CDR1 GTSNPN and CDR2 SVGIG come from the germline V gene (reference sequence).

This chain links TRBV30 with TRBJ2-3, with 11 bases aligning to TRBD2. The sequenced sample consisted of blood. This receptor was taken from a man aged 60 to 75 in good health. This CDR3 is CAWSPLAGDIDTQYF. Written as DNA, the CDR3 is TGTGCCTGGAGTCCACTAGCGGGAGATATAGATACGCAGTATTTT.